This is a list of T cell receptor beta chains from one sample in a study of shared clonotypes between healthy human individuals. Generated by immunoSEQ multiplex PCR, the TCRdb table keeps only in-frame clones and is missing some. The sample yields about 2,500,000 clones, approximately 90% seen once. Sequenced sample: naive CD4+ T cells sorted from blood. These receptors were taken from a man younger than 35 in good health. Each CDR3 is given with its conserved first and last residue. The order of the fields is V gene, D gene, J gene, clone size, CDR3 length, CDR3 DNA, CDR3 protein. A D gene is named only where the DNA matches it firmly. Clone size is stated in some rows and not others, as once, few, many or a class when expanded.

v_call: TRBV5-4; d_call: TRBD1; j_call: TRBJ2-4; clone_size: once; cdr3_length: 16; cdr3_nt: TGTGCCAGCAGCGTCAATCTGGACAGGGAGAGGAACATTCAGTACTTC; cdr3_aa: CASSVNLDRERNIQYF
v_call: TRBV2; d_call: .; j_call: TRBJ2-3; clone_size: .; cdr3_length: 14; cdr3_nt: TGTGCCAGCGCCTTCGCGGTTAGCACAGATACGCAGTATTTT; cdr3_aa: CASAFAVSTDTQYF
v_call: TRBV4-2; d_call: .; j_call: TRBJ1-3; clone_size: few; cdr3_length: 14; cdr3_nt: TGTGCCAGCAGCCAAGCGGCAGCTGGAAACACCATATATTTT; cdr3_aa: CASSQAAAGNTIYF
v_call: TRBV10-2; d_call: TRBD1; j_call: TRBJ1-6; clone_size: .; cdr3_length: 14; cdr3_nt: TGCGCCAGCAGCCGGGGACAGGGGGCTTCACCCCTCCACTTT; cdr3_aa: CASSRGQGASPLHF
v_call: TRBV30; d_call: .; j_call: TRBJ1-1; clone_size: .; cdr3_length: 12; cdr3_nt: TGTGCCTGGAACCAGGCCAACACTGAAGCTTTCTTT; cdr3_aa: CAWNQANTEAFF
v_call: TRBV4-2; d_call: .; j_call: TRBJ2-1; clone_size: .; cdr3_length: 15; cdr3_nt: TGTGCCAGCAGCCAAGTACTAGGTTTTAGGGGTGAGCAGTTCTTC; cdr3_aa: CASSQVLGFRGEQFF
v_call: TRBV10-3; d_call: .; j_call: TRBJ2-6; clone_size: once; cdr3_length: 15; cdr3_nt: TGTGCCATCAGGGGAATAAGCTCTGGGGCCAACGTCCTGACTTTC; cdr3_aa: CAIRGISSGANVLTF
v_call: TRBV19; d_call: .; j_call: TRBJ1-6; clone_size: .; cdr3_length: 13; cdr3_nt: TGTGCCAGTAGTATAGGTGGGAATTCACCCCTCCACTTT; cdr3_aa: CASSIGGNSPLHF
v_call: TRBV6-1; d_call: .; j_call: TRBJ1-1; clone_size: .; cdr3_length: 15; cdr3_nt: TGTGCCAGCAGTGAAGCCGCGGGAAGGAACACTGAAGCTTTCTTT; cdr3_aa: CASSEAAGRNTEAFF
v_call: TRBV2; d_call: .; j_call: TRBJ1-3; clone_size: .; cdr3_length: 12; cdr3_nt: TGTGCCAGCAGCATATCTGGAAACACCATATATTTT; cdr3_aa: CASSISGNTIYF
v_call: TRBV7-9; d_call: TRBD2; j_call: TRBJ2-5; clone_size: .; cdr3_length: 19; cdr3_nt: TGTGCCAGCAGCTTTGCATTCGCGGGAGTCCTGCTCTTGTCGGAGACCCAGTACTTC; cdr3_aa: CASSFAFAGVLLLSETQYF
v_call: TRBV10-1; d_call: .; j_call: TRBJ2-7; clone_size: .; cdr3_length: 16; cdr3_nt: TGCGCCAGCAGTGAGTCGGGAACGGGATTTCCTAAGGAGCAGTACTTC; cdr3_aa: CASSESGTGFPKEQYF
v_call: TRBV5-4; d_call: .; j_call: TRBJ1-1; clone_size: .; cdr3_length: 13; cdr3_nt: TGTGCCAGCAGCCGTAGACACAACACTGAAGCTTTCTTT; cdr3_aa: CASSRRHNTEAFF
v_call: TRBV25-1; d_call: .; j_call: TRBJ2-1; clone_size: .; cdr3_length: 15; cdr3_nt: TGTGCCAGCAGTGAATTGGACTACCTAATCGATGAGCAGTTCTTC; cdr3_aa: CASSELDYLIDEQFF
v_call: TRBV7-9; d_call: .; j_call: TRBJ2-5; clone_size: .; cdr3_length: 14; cdr3_nt: TGTGCCAGCAGCTCCCGGGTCCTGCAAGAGACCCAGTACTTC; cdr3_aa: CASSSRVLQETQYF